A selection of T cell receptor beta chains follows, all from one sample in a study of blood T cell repertoires in COVID-19. Measured with immunoSEQ multiplex PCR; TCRdb has only the in-frame clones, and not every one. Seen here are tens of thousands of clones, roughly 87% observed once, and the top ten hold 6.5% to 9.5%. The sample consisted of peripheral blood. Receptors were obtained from a man aged 25 to 45 with acute or convalescent COVID-19. CDR3s include the opening cysteine and the closing phenylalanine or tryptophan. The order of the fields is D gene, V gene, clone size, J gene, CDR3 DNA, CDR3 protein. D genes are given only for firm matches. Clone size is shown for a subset of rows, as once, few, many or a class of expanded clone.

TRBD2	TRBV28	once	TRBJ2-5	TGTGCCAGCAGTTCGCCGGCGGTGGCGGGAGGTACCAGCCAGTACTTC	CASSSPAVAGGTSQYF
NA	TRBV7-9	NA	TRBJ2-1	TGTGCCAGCAGCTTAGGGGGCGGGGATCAGCAGTTCTTC	CASSLGGGDQQFF
TRBD2	TRBV7-3	NA	TRBJ2-3	TGTGCCAGCAGCTTTGGACTAGGCGCTACGCAGTATTTT	CASSFGLGATQYF
NA	TRBV3-1/TRBV3-2	NA	TRBJ2-1	TGTGCCAGCAGCCAACAATTCGCCGTCGGCTACAATGAGCAGTTCTTC	CASSQQFAVGYNEQFF
NA	TRBV12-2	once	TRBJ2-5	TGTGCAAGTCGCTTAGAGGACAGCCAAGAGACCCAGTACTTC	CASRLEDSQETQYF
NA	TRBV18	NA	TRBJ2-7	TGTGCCAGCAGAAGGGACAGCCCAGGAGGGGAGCAGTACTTC	CASRRDSPGGEQYF
NA	TRBV27	NA	TRBJ2-7	TGTGCCAGCGCGTCAATGGGTGCTGGGAGCTACTACGAGCAGTACTTC	CASASMGAGSYYEQYF
TRBD2	TRBV11-2	NA	TRBJ2-3	TGTGCCAGCAGCTTAGATCGGGGGGTCGGGGGCACAGATACGCAGTATTTT	CASSLDRGVGGTDTQYF
TRBD2	TRBV2	NA	TRBJ2-5	TGTGCCAGCAGGGGAGGGATTGAGGCCCAGTACTTC	CASRGGIEAQYF
NA	TRBV19	NA	TRBJ2-5	TGTGCCAGTAGTCAAAGGGGACTCAAAGAGACCCAGTACTTC	CASSQRGLKETQYF
TRBD1	TRBV5-6	few	TRBJ1-5	TGTGCCAGCAGCACGGGACAGGGGAAGCCCCAGCATTTT	CASSTGQGKPQHF
TRBD2	TRBV5-1	once	TRBJ2-2	TGCGCCAGCAGAGTGGGGACTAGCGGGATTTACACCGGGGAGCTGTTTTTT	CASRVGTSGIYTGELFF
TRBD2	TRBV2	NA	TRBJ2-7	TGTGCCAGCAGGGAAGGGACTAGCGGGAGTTACGAGCAGTACTTC	CASREGTSGSYEQYF
NA	TRBV28	NA	TRBJ1-5	TGTGCCAGCAGACACCCGGGACTTTACAATCAGCCCCAGCATTTT	CASRHPGLYNQPQHF
TRBD2	TRBV10-2	NA	TRBJ2-3	TGCGCCAGCAGAGACAGCGGGACCGGAGATACGCAGTATTTT	CASRDSGTGDTQYF
NA	TRBV19	NA	TRBJ2-6	TGTGCCAGTAGTAAAGGGCGGGGTGCCTCTGGGGCCAACGTCCTGACTTTC	CASSKGRGASGANVLTF
NA	TRBV4-3	NA	TRBJ2-1	TGCGCCAGCAGCCAAGATCGGGCCCTAGGGGGGGGTGAGCAGTTCTTC	CASSQDRALGGGEQFF
TRBD1	TRBV27	NA	TRBJ1-2	TGTGCCAGCAGTTTAGGGACAGGGGGAGGCTACACCTTC	CASSLGTGGGYTF
TRBD1	TRBV10-3	NA	TRBJ1-1	TGTGCCATCAGTGAGACGACAGGGGCTGGAGACACTGAAGCTTTCTTT	CAISETTGAGDTEAFF
TRBD2	TRBV29-1	NA	TRBJ2-7	TGCAGCGTTGACGGGGGAGGGCCCCACGAGCAGTACTTC	CSVDGGGPHEQYF
NA	TRBV24-1	NA	TRBJ1-5	TGTGCCACCAGTGACAATGACTGGGTGACCCAGCATTTT	CATSDNDWVTQHF
NA	TRBV2	NA	TRBJ2-3	TGTGCCAGCAGTGATGCGGCAGATACGCAGTATTTT	CASSDAADTQYF
NA	TRBV9	NA	TRBJ2-1	TGTGCCAGCAGCGGATCGATGGTAGACAATGAGCAGTTCTTC	CASSGSMVDNEQFF
TRBD2	TRBV7-2	NA	TRBJ2-7	TGTGCCAGCAGCTCCCCTGGGACTAGCAACGAGCAGTACTTC	CASSSPGTSNEQYF
TRBD1	TRBV6-6	few	TRBJ1-1	TGTGCCAGCAGTTTACAGGGGGCGAACACTGAAGCTTTCTTT	CASSLQGANTEAFF
NA	TRBV29-1	NA	TRBJ1-3	TGCAGCGTTGAAGTCAGGACAAGATCTGGAAACACCATATATTTT	CSVEVRTRSGNTIYF
TRBD2	TRBV7-2	NA	TRBJ2-7	TGTGCCAGCAGCTGGGGGACTAGGGACTTAGGCGAGCAGTACTTC	CASSWGTRDLGEQYF
NA	TRBV27	NA	TRBJ2-2	TGTGCCAGCAGTTTAGTAACGAACACCGGGGAGCTGTTTTTT	CASSLVTNTGELFF
NA	TRBV6-5	NA	TRBJ1-2	TGTGCCAGCCGAAGCACAGGGTTCGACTATGGCTACACCTTC	CASRSTGFDYGYTF